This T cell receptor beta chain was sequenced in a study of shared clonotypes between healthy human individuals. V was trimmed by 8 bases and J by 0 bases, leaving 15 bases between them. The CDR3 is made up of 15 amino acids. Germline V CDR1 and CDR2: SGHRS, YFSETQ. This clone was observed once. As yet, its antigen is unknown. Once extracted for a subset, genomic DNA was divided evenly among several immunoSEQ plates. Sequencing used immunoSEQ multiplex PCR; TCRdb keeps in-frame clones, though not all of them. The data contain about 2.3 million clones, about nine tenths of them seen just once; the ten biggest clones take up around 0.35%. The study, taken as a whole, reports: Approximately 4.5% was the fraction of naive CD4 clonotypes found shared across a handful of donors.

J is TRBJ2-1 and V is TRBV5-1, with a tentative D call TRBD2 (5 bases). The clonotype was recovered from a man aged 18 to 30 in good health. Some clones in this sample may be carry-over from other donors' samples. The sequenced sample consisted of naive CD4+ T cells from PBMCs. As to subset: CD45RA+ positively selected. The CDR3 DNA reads TGCGCCAGTGAGGCTAGCCCTTTCTCCTACAATGAGCAGTTCTTC. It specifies CASEASPFSYNEQFF.